The source of this T cell receptor beta chain is a study of T cells after yellow fever vaccination. This clonotype was seen repeatedly, ten times or more. Losses at the gene ends were 0 bases for V and 1 base for J; bases not matched to a gene: 3. Germline V gene lookup returns CDR1 SGHRS and CDR2 YFSETQ. The CDR3 is 18 amino acids. TCRdb reprocessed the 5' RACE reads with MiXCR, giving one entry per CDR3 protein. Here the sample spans some 300,000 distinct CDR3 sequences, roughly 4% being singletons. The receptor's source is a man aged 18 to 35 who received the YFV17D yellow fever vaccine. The sequenced sample was PBMCs, obtained on the day of the yellow fever booster vaccination. This chain connects TRBV5-1 to TRBJ2-3, with 15 nucleotides matching TRBD2. The CDR3 region is CASSLVGLAGGRTDTQYF. CDR3 bases: TGCGCCAGCAGCTTGGTGGGACTAGCGGGGGGACGCACAGATACGCAGTATTTT.